Each of the 5 T cell receptor beta chains below was sequenced from the same sample in a study of T cell responses to AZD1222 COVID-19 vaccine. Assay used: immunoSEQ multiplex PCR; TCRdb lists only in-frame clones, some missing. The sample consists of about 180,000 clones, roughly 91% of them appearing once. This specimen was peripheral blood, taken on day 0 of AZD1222 vaccination. All receptors come from an adult in good health.

This chain uses TRBV5-5 with TRBJ2-3; 13 bases agree with TRBD2. From germline, CDR1 is SGHKS and CDR2 YYEKEE (reference sequence). With 4 bases clipped from V and 6 bases from J, the junction kept 8 bases outside the gene matches. The CDR3 has 16 residues. CDR3 loop: CASSAGTSGVWDTQYF. In nucleotides, the CDR3 is TGTGCCAGCAGCGCCGGGACTAGCGGGGTGTGGGATACGCAGTATTTT.

The rearrangement joins TRBV6-6 to TRBJ1-4; 10 bases are a match to TRBD1. Trimming took 5 bases from V and 6 from J; bases not matched to a gene: 6. Per the germline V gene, CDR1 is MNHNY and CDR2 is SVGAGI (reference sequence). CDR3 length equals 15 residues. In nucleotides, the CDR3 is TGTGCCAGCAGTGATTACGGGACAGGGGATGAAAAACTGTTTTTT. Residues: CASSDYGTGDEKLFF.

The V gene is TRBV7-9, the J gene TRBJ2-1; perhaps TRBD1 as D (5 bases). The germline V and J ends were trimmed by 5 bases and 10 bases, with 9 bases remaining between them. CDR1 is SEHNR and CDR2 is FQNEAQ in the germline V gene (reference sequence). The length of the CDR3 is 11 residues. The CDR3 nucleotides read TGTGCCAGCAGCGTCAACAGGGAGCAGTTCTTC. It encodes CASSVNREQFF.

DNA of the CDR3: TGTGCCAGCAGCCCGGGGCCCATGACAGATACGCAGTATTTT. Its protein product is CASSPGPMTDTQYF. V gene TRBV6-5 combines with J gene TRBJ2-3; D tentatively reads TRBD1 or TRBD2 (5 bases each). CDR3 length: 14 residues. Deletions cut 6 bases from V and 3 bases from J, with 13 bases between. Per the germline V gene, CDR1 is MNHEY and CDR2 is SVGAGI.

V is TRBV7-9 and J is TRBJ1-1; the match to TRBD1 covers 7 bases. The trim removed 6 bases at V and 0 bases at J, leaving 4 bases unmatched. The CDR3 has 14 residues. The germline gives CDR1 SEHNR, CDR2 FQNEAQ (reference sequence). CDR3 residues: CASRTQGVNTEAFF. The CDR3 nucleotides read TGTGCCAGCAGGACGCAGGGGGTGAACACTGAAGCTTTCTTT.